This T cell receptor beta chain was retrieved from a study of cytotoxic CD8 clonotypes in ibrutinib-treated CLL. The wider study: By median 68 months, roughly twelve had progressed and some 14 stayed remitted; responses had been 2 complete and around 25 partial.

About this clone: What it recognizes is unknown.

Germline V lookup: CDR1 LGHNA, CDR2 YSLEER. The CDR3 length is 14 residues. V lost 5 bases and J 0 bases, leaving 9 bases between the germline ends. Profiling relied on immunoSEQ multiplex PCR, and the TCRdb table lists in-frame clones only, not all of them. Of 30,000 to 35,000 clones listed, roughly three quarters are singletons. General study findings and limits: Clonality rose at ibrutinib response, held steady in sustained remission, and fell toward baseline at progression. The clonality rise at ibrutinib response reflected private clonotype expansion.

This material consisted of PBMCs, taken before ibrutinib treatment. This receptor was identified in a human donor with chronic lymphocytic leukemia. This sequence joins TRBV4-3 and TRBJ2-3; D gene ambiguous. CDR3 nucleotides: TGCGCCAGCAGCGCAATGGGTAGCACAGATACGCAGTATTTT. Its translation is CASSAMGSTDTQYF.